The TCR beta chain described here comes from a study of beta chain features in type 1 diabetes. Expressed TCRB transcripts were sequenced, since all the RNA that had been isolated was reverse transcribed. Measured with immunoSEQ multiplex PCR; TCRdb has only the in-frame clones, and not every one. The table lists under 300,000 clones, approximately 13% of them singletons, with 0.019% in the top ten. Using CD45RO/CCR7/CD25/CD127/CD95/CD27, CD4+ naive, central memory, regulatory and stem cell-like memory cells were sorted. This clone was detected a few times. The target antigen is unknown. General study points: Significant though moderate, a shortening of TCRB CDR3s appeared in all four CD4+ subsets of Type 1 diabetes patients.

Germline CDR1 reads KGHSH; CDR2 reads LQKENI. Trimming removed 3 bases from V and 1 base from J, with 6 bases in between. The CDR3 has 13 amino acids. The V and J genes are TRBV18 and TRBJ1-2; no reliable D call. The receptor's source is a young man with type 1 diabetes. Sequencing was carried out using naive CD4+ T cells from blood. CDR3 amino acids: CASSPDFNYGYTF. CDR3 DNA: TGTGCCAGCTCACCGGACTTTAACTATGGCTACACCTTC.